This is a list of T cell receptor beta chains from one sample in a study of T cell clonotyping in hematopoietic cell transplantation. The repertoire was sequenced with immunoSEQ multiplex PCR; TCRdb's copy has only in-frame clones and lacks some. The top ten hold approximately 1.8% of the sample, which has 16,000 or so clones, 93% seen once. The sequences come from peripheral blood mononuclear cells, collected before stem cell transplant. The receptors come from a young man with biphenotypic leukemia. Some clones in this sample may be carry-over from other donors' samples. Each CDR3 is given with its conserved first and last residue. D genes are given only for firm matches. Expanded clones get a size class; other rows say once, few or many, or leave the size out.

>TRBV9|TRBJ1-1|NA|NA
CASSVEWNTEAFF
TGTGCCAGCAGCGTAGAGTGGAACACTGAAGCTTTCTTT
>TRBV11-3|TRBJ1-2|NA|NA
CASSLYRGGTNYGYTF
TGTGCCAGCAGCTTATACCGAGGGGGTACTAACTATGGCTACACCTTC
>TRBV27|TRBJ1-2|once|TRBD1
CASRRDRGGYTF
TGTGCCAGCAGGCGGGACAGGGGCGGCTACACCTTC
>TRBV6-5|TRBJ1-2|NA|NA
CASSEGDYGYTF
TGTGCCAGCTCGGAAGGGGACTATGGCTACACCTTC
>TRBV30|TRBJ1-5|NA|TRBD1
CAWGQGDSAQHF
TGTGCCTGGGGACAGGGCGATTCGGCCCAGCATTTT
>TRBV6-6|TRBJ2-7|NA|NA
CASSYSSQGRHEQYF
TGTGCCAGCAGTTACTCTTCCCAGGGCCGCCACGAGCAGTACTTC
>TRBV4-3|TRBJ1-4|NA|TRBD1
CASSHSEEGAEKLFF
TGCGCCAGCAGCCATTCGGAGGAGGGGGCCGAAAAACTGTTTTTT
>TRBV27|TRBJ1-6|NA|TRBD1
CASSTRDSYNSPLHF
TGTGCCAGCAGTACCCGGGACAGCTATAATTCACCCCTCCACTTT
>TRBV30|TRBJ2-3|NA|NA
CAWRATSTDTQYF
TGTGCCTGGAGGGCGACTAGCACAGATACGCAGTATTTT
>TRBV7-9|TRBJ2-1|NA|NA
CASSLEQRLFF
TGTGCCAGCAGCTTAGAACAGCGGCTGTTCTTC
>TRBV5-1|TRBJ2-3|NA|NA
CASSFSGKWADTQYF
TGCGCCAGCAGCTTCTCAGGGAAATGGGCAGATACGCAGTATTTT
>TRBV6-5|TRBJ1-1|NA|NA
CASRSSVNTEAFF
TGTGCCAGCAGGTCCTCGGTGAACACTGAAGCTTTCTTT
>TRBV29-1|TRBJ2-5|once|TRBD2
CSVSAGTSQETQYF
TGCAGCGTGAGCGCCGGGACTAGCCAAGAGACCCAGTACTTC
>TRBV7-2|TRBJ2-1|NA|TRBD2
CASSFLAGGPYNEQFF
TGTGCCAGCAGCTTTCTCGCGGGGGGGCCCTACAATGAGCAGTTCTTC
>TRBV5-1|TRBJ2-7|NA|NA
CASSYLLLEISYEQYF
TGCGCCAGCAGCTACTTACTACTTGAGATCTCCTACGAGCAGTACTTC
>TRBV30|TRBJ2-1|once|NA
CAWSRTWLRDEGEQFF
TGTGCCTGGAGCCGCACTTGGCTAAGGGACGAGGGTGAGCAGTTCTTC
>TRBV7-6|TRBJ1-1|NA|NA
CASSFSPGGWLAEAFF
TGTGCCAGCAGCTTTTCCCCCGGGGGGTGGTTGGCTGAAGCTTTCTTT
>TRBV27|TRBJ2-5|NA|NA
CASGLQETQYF
TGTGCCAGCGGCTTGCAAGAGACCCAGTACTTC
>TRBV4-1|TRBJ2-5|NA|NA
CASSRDKETQYF
TGCGCCAGCAGCCGGGACAAAGAGACCCAGTACTTC
>TRBV7-2|TRBJ2-2|once|NA
CASSLYRADTGELFF
TGTGCCAGCAGCTTGTACAGGGCCGACACCGGGGAGCTGTTTTTT
>TRBV9|TRBJ2-5|NA|TRBD2
CASSGLAGGTRETQYF
TGTGCCAGCAGCGGATTAGCGGGGGGGACGCGAGAGACCCAGTACTTC
>TRBV30|TRBJ2-7|NA|TRBD1
CAWSPGVGTGFYEQYF
TGTGCCTGGAGTCCCGGGGTAGGGACAGGGTTCTACGAGCAGTACTTC
>TRBV11-2|TRBJ1-2|NA|NA
CASGIRGRAYGYTF
TGTGCCAGCGGCATAAGGGGCAGGGCGTACGGCTACACCTTC
>TRBV7-2|TRBJ2-7|NA|TRBD2
CASSLGPSGGYEQYF
TGTGCCAGCAGCTTAGGGCCTAGCGGGGGCTACGAGCAGTACTTC
>TRBV6-5|TRBJ1-3|NA|NA
CASSPGARNTIYF
TGTGCCAGCAGCCCGGGGGCACGAAACACCATATATTTT
>TRBV7-2|TRBJ2-2|NA|NA
CASSLVLAGELFF
TGTGCCAGCAGCTTAGTTTTGGCCGGGGAGCTGTTTTTT
>TRBV9|TRBJ2-1|NA|NA
CASSVREPPGVGSYNEQFF
TGTGCCAGCAGCGTAAGGGAGCCCCCCGGGGTCGGCTCCTACAATGAGCAGTTCTTC
>TRBV15|TRBJ1-6|once|TRBD1
CATSKGQGRSPLHF
TGTGCCACCAGCAAGGGACAGGGACGTTCACCCCTCCACTTT
>TRBV7-2|TRBJ2-7|NA|TRBD2
CASSLVLAGGYEQYF
TGTGCCAGCAGCTTAGTACTGGCGGGGGGGTACGAGCAGTACTTC
>TRBV5-4|TRBJ2-7|NA|TRBD2
CASRASGSDEQYF
TGTGCCAGCAGGGCTAGCGGGAGCGACGAGCAGTACTTC
>TRBV7-6|TRBJ2-7|NA|NA
CASSLPTEDEQYF
TGTGCCAGCAGCTTACCAACAGAAGATGAGCAGTACTTC
>TRBV6-6|TRBJ2-3|NA|NA
CASSYGESGADTQYF
TGTGCCAGCAGTTACGGGGAGTCCGGGGCAGATACGCAGTATTTT
>TRBV5-1|TRBJ1-4|NA|NA
CASSPGTEGEKLFF
TGCGCCAGCAGCCCCGGGACCGAGGGTGAAAAACTGTTTTTT
>TRBV2|TRBJ2-2|NA|NA
CASSLDNTGELFF
TGTGCCAGCAGCCTTGACAACACCGGGGAGCTGTTTTTT
>TRBV7-8|TRBJ2-2|NA|NA
CASSLVRTANTGELFF
TGTGCCAGCAGCTTAGTAAGGACTGCGAACACCGGGGAGCTGTTTTTT
>TRBV9|TRBJ1-1|NA|NA
CASSVATVSTEAFF
TGTGCCAGCAGCGTAGCGACAGTGAGCACTGAAGCTTTCTTT
>TRBV7-2|TRBJ2-2|NA|NA
CASSFPPGELFF
TGTGCCAGCAGCTTCCCGCCCGGGGAGCTGTTTTTT
>TRBV30|TRBJ1-5|NA|TRBD1
CAWGPGQGFSNQPQHF
TGTGCCTGGGGGCCGGGACAGGGCTTTAGCAATCAGCCCCAGCATTTT
>TRBV30|TRBJ1-2|NA|NA
CAWSRRGNYGYTF
TGTGCCTGGTCCAGACGGGGGAACTATGGCTACACCTTC
>TRBV6-1|TRBJ2-7|NA|NA
CASSEASSRNEQYF
TGTGCCAGCAGTGAGGCTAGCAGTAGGAACGAGCAGTACTTC
>TRBV28|TRBJ1-5|NA|NA
CASSSTPLRPQHF
TGTGCCAGCAGTTCAACCCCCCTTCGGCCCCAGCATTTT
>TRBV7-2|TRBJ1-4|NA|TRBD1
CASSRGGQGDEKLFF
TGTGCCAGCAGCCGAGGGGGACAGGGGGATGAAAAACTGTTTTTT
>TRBV5-6|TRBJ1-1|NA|NA
CASSFGRGWAEAFF
TGTGCCAGCAGCTTCGGCAGGGGATGGGCTGAAGCTTTCTTT
>TRBV29-1|TRBJ1-2|NA|TRBD1
CSVEPGQGKYGYTF
TGCAGCGTGGAACCGGGACAGGGGAAGTATGGCTACACCTTC
>TRBV10-3|TRBJ2-3|once|TRBD1
CAIQGAQSTDTQYF
TGTGCCATTCAGGGGGCCCAAAGTACAGATACGCAGTATTTT
>TRBV2|TRBJ2-3|NA|TRBD1
CASTGTGGADTQYF
TGTGCCAGCACCGGGACAGGGGGCGCAGATACGCAGTATTTT
>TRBV30|TRBJ1-4|NA|NA
CAWRPPSGLPQGEKLFF
TGTGCCTGGAGGCCCCCCTCAGGCCTTCCCCAGGGTGAAAAACTGTTTTTT
>TRBV29-1|TRBJ2-2|NA|NA
CSVTQGYDTGELFF
TGCAGCGTCACACAGGGTTATGACACCGGGGAGCTGTTTTTT
>TRBV2|TRBJ1-1|NA|NA
CASSENGRGNTEAFF
TGTGCCAGCAGTGAAAATGGACGAGGGAACACTGAAGCTTTCTTT
>TRBV29-1|TRBJ2-5|NA|TRBD2
CSVDSPSGGYLGAQYF
TGCAGCGTTGATAGTCCTAGCGGGGGGTACCTAGGGGCCCAGTACTTC
>TRBV29-1|TRBJ2-7|NA|NA
CSVEDGRGGEQYF
TGCAGCGTTGAAGATGGGCGGGGAGGCGAGCAGTACTTC